These T cell receptor beta chains were read from a single sample in a study of blood T cell repertoires in COVID-19. Sequencing was performed with immunoSEQ multiplex PCR; in TCRdb, only in-frame clones are kept and a portion is missing. Of about 240,000 clones listed, almost 85% are singletons. Sample: peripheral blood. Receptors were obtained from a man aged 45-60 years with COVID-19, enrolled during active disease. CDR3s include the opening cysteine and the closing phenylalanine or tryptophan. Each record gives: D gene, V gene, clone size, J gene, CDR3 protein, CDR3 DNA. D genes are given only for firm matches. Clone size appears in some rows only: once, few, many, or a class for an expanded clone.

>TRBD1|TRBV7-2|-|TRBJ1-2
CASSLVDRGKYGYTF
TGTGCCAGCAGCTTAGTAGACAGGGGCAAGTATGGCTACACCTTC
>TRBD2|TRBV27|-|TRBJ2-7
CASSFRGLGSYEQYF
TGTGCCAGCAGTTTTCGGGGACTAGGGTCCTACGAGCAGTACTTC
>-|TRBV5-1|-|TRBJ1-4
CASSLEFRGKLFF
TGCGCCAGCAGCTTGGAGTTCCGGGGGAAACTGTTTTTT
>-|TRBV23-1|-|TRBJ1-2
CASSQNSGYGYTF
TGCGCCAGCAGTCAAAATTCAGGATATGGCTACACCTTC
>-|TRBV28|-|TRBJ1-2
CASSTQGSYGYTF
TGTGCCAGCAGTACCCAGGGTTCCTATGGCTACACCTTC
>-|TRBV7-3|-|TRBJ2-3
CASSSTAVGDTQYF
TGTGCCAGCAGCTCGACTGCAGTCGGAGATACGCAGTATTTT
>-|TRBV5-6|-|TRBJ1-6
CASRPGTSWDYNSPLHF
TGTGCCAGCAGACCCGGGACATCATGGGACTATAATTCACCCCTCCACTTT
>-|TRBV19|-|TRBJ1-5
CASTGGKNQPQHF
TGTGCCAGTACGGGGGGGAAGAACCAGCCCCAGCATTTT
>TRBD2|TRBV28|-|TRBJ2-5
CASRSSNGGGSETQYF
TGTGCCAGCAGGTCCTCTAATGGCGGGGGGTCAGAGACCCAGTACTTC
>-|TRBV5-1|-|TRBJ1-1
CASSFYHLTGQREAFF
TGCGCCAGCAGCTTCTACCACCTAACGGGACAAAGAGAAGCTTTCTTT
>TRBD1|TRBV7-6|-|TRBJ2-7
CASSPGGYRGIYEQYF
TGTGCCAGCAGCCCCGGCGGCTACAGGGGGATCTACGAGCAGTACTTC
>-|TRBV7-3|-|TRBJ2-1
CASSPGTTYNEQFF
TGTGCCAGCAGCCCAGGGACAACCTACAATGAGCAGTTCTTC
>TRBD2|TRBV10-3|-|TRBJ2-2
CAIRVSGGAAGELFF
TGTGCCATCAGAGTTAGCGGGGGGGCCGCCGGGGAGCTGTTTTTT
>TRBD1|TRBV19|few|TRBJ1-6
CASSSFWGQGADSPLHF
TGTGCCAGTAGCTCATTTTGGGGACAGGGGGCGGATTCACCCCTCCACTTT
>TRBD1|TRBV30|-|TRBJ1-1
CAWSELGTGATEAFF
TGTGCCTGGAGCGAACTCGGGACAGGGGCCACTGAAGCTTTCTTT
>-|TRBV30|-|TRBJ2-1
CAWRGEAEQFF
TGTGCCTGGAGGGGGGAGGCTGAGCAGTTCTTC
>-|TRBV4-2|-|TRBJ2-2
CASSQVTMSATGELFF
TGTGCCAGCAGCCAAGTCACCATGAGCGCCACCGGGGAGCTGTTTTTT
>TRBD1|TRBV29-1|-|TRBJ2-7
CSVGGQGVYEQYF
TGCAGCGTTGGGGGACAGGGTGTCTACGAGCAGTACTTC
>-|TRBV3-1/TRBV3-2|-|TRBJ1-1
CASSQVLLRQNTEAFF
TGTGCCAGCAGCCAAGTCTTGCTTCGACAGAACACTGAAGCTTTCTTT
>-|TRBV27|-|TRBJ2-5
CASSISMTVQETQYF
TGTGCCAGCAGCATCAGTATGACTGTACAAGAGACCCAGTACTTC
>-|TRBV7-9|-|TRBJ1-2
CASSPRGINYGYTF
TGTGCCAGCAGCCCCCGGGGGATAAACTATGGCTACACCTTC
>TRBD1|TRBV9|-|TRBJ1-1
CASSVGEGGNKVF
TGTGCCAGCAGCGTAGGAGAAGGGGGCAACAAGGTCTTT
>TRBD1|TRBV7-3|-|TRBJ2-3
CASSLDRGTDTQYF
TGTGCCAGTAGCTTAGACAGGGGGACAGATACGCAGTATTTT
>-|TRBV19|-|TRBJ2-3
CASQETGTSTDTQYF
TGTGCCAGTCAAGAGACGGGGACTAGCACAGATACGCAGTATTTT
>-|TRBV21-1|-|TRBJ1-5
CASSKAPCLGQGSFSNQPQHF
TGTGCCAGCAGCAAAGCGCCTTGCCTGGGACAGGGGAGTTTTAGCAATCAGCCCCAGCATTTT
>TRBD1|TRBV7-2|-|TRBJ1-2
CASSLAADRAIYGYTF
TGTGCCAGCAGCCTAGCTGCGGACAGGGCCATCTATGGCTACACCTTC
>-|TRBV6-5|-|TRBJ1-1
CASSLGLLNTEAFF
TGTGCCAGCAGCTTAGGACTACTGAACACTGAAGCTTTCTTT
>TRBD2|TRBV11-3|-|TRBJ2-1
CASSLPGGPHNEQFF
TGTGCCAGCAGCTTACCGGGGGGGCCCCACAATGAGCAGTTCTTC
>-|TRBV4-1|-|TRBJ2-7
CASSHPGKQSYEQYF
TGCGCCAGCAGCCATCCCGGGAAACAGTCCTACGAGCAGTACTTC
>-|TRBV3-1/TRBV3-2|-|TRBJ1-1
CASSQVLLLNTEAFF
TGTGCCAGCAGCCAAGTGCTACTCCTGAACACTGAAGCTTTCTTT
>TRBD2|TRBV7-6|once|TRBJ2-2
CASSLEGGGMNTGELFF
TGTGCCAGCAGCTTAGAGGGCGGGGGAATGAACACCGGGGAGCTGTTTTTT
>-|TRBV7-9|-|TRBJ1-3
CASSLSYSPFSGNTIYF
TGTGCCAGCAGCTTGTCCTACAGCCCTTTTTCTGGAAACACCATATATTTT
>-|TRBV9|-|TRBJ2-5
CASSVGGSGETQYF
TGTGCCAGCAGCGTAGGAGGTTCTGGAGAGACCCAGTACTTC
>-|TRBV7-9|-|TRBJ1-3
CASSSTAPTHSRDTIYF
TGTGCCAGCAGCTCAACCGCCCCAACACATTCTAGAGACACCATATATTTT
>-|TRBV13|-|TRBJ1-1
CASRPPRAEMNTEAFF
TGTGCCAGCAGACCCCCCAGGGCCGAGATGAACACTGAAGCTTTCTTT
>-|TRBV19|once|TRBJ1-5
CASSIGQDTSNQPQHF
TGTGCCAGTAGTATAGGCCAGGACACTAGCAATCAGCCCCAGCATTTT
>-|TRBV3-1/TRBV3-2|few|TRBJ1-4
CASSQGTRETTNEKLFF
TGTGCCAGCAGCCAAGGGACACGGGAGACTACTAATGAAAAACTGTTTTTT
>-|TRBV21-1|-|TRBJ2-7
CASCLTTGISYEQYF
TGTGCCAGCTGCCTGACGACAGGCATTTCCTACGAGCAGTACTTC
>-|TRBV7-8|-|TRBJ1-2
CASSLARAPNVNYGYTF
TGTGCCAGCAGCTTAGCGCGGGCGCCGAATGTCAACTATGGCTACACCTTC
>-|TRBV11-2|-|TRBJ2-1
CASSDAVNLYNEQFF
TGTGCCAGCAGCGATGCGGTCAACCTTTACAATGAGCAGTTCTTC
>TRBD2|TRBV3-1/TRBV3-2|-|TRBJ2-2
CASSQGLDHFKELFF
TGTGCCAGCAGCCAGGGACTAGACCACTTTAAGGAGCTGTTTTTT
>-|TRBV6-1|-|TRBJ1-1
CASSEHKNTEAFF
TGTGCCAGCAGTGAGCACAAGAACACTGAAGCTTTCTTT
>TRBD1|TRBV10-3|-|TRBJ2-1
CAISEDRDEQFF
TGTGCCATCAGTGAGGACAGGGATGAGCAGTTCTTC
>-|TRBV10-1|-|TRBJ2-5
CASSAGILETQYF
TGCGCCAGCAGCGCGGGGATTTTGGAGACCCAGTACTTC
>-|TRBV6-1|-|TRBJ2-3
CASSESPTTRLDTQYF
TGTGCCAGCAGTGAATCCCCTACAACCAGGTTAGATACGCAGTATTTT
>-|TRBV6-5|-|TRBJ2-5
CASRSETQYF
TGTGCCAGCAGATCGGAGACCCAGTACTTC
>-|TRBV7-3|-|TRBJ2-1
CASSSRQSSSYNEQFF
TGTGCCAGCAGTTCACGACAGTCAAGCTCCTACAATGAGCAGTTCTTC
>-|TRBV7-9|-|TRBJ1-2
CASSPLGLRGYGYTF
TGTGCCAGCAGCCCTTTGGGACTGAGAGGCTATGGCTACACCTTC
>TRBD2|TRBV6-4|-|TRBJ2-1
CASNGTSGGRDEQFF
TGTGCCAGCAACGGGACTAGCGGGGGGCGGGATGAGCAGTTCTTC
>-|TRBV9|-|TRBJ1-2
CASSAQGGSYGYTF
TGTGCCAGCAGCGCTCAAGGGGGATCCTATGGCTACACCTTC
>-|TRBV5-1|-|TRBJ1-2
CASTEIGGNGYTF
TGCGCCAGCACAGAGATAGGGGGAAATGGCTACACCTTC
>-|TRBV7-2|-|TRBJ2-3
CASSLAAATDTQYF
TGTGCCAGCAGCTTAGCGGCGGCCACAGATACGCAGTATTTT
>-|TRBV28|-|TRBJ1-5
CASSLPDSLRQPQHF
TGTGCCAGCAGTTTACCGGACAGTTTAAGGCAGCCCCAGCATTTT
>TRBD1|TRBV28|-|TRBJ2-7
CASRDRGYEQYF
TGTGCCAGCCGGGACAGGGGCTACGAGCAGTACTTC
>TRBD1|TRBV4-3|-|TRBJ1-3
CASSQDDRGLRTIYF
TGCGCCAGCAGCCAAGATGACAGGGGCCTACGGACCATATATTTT